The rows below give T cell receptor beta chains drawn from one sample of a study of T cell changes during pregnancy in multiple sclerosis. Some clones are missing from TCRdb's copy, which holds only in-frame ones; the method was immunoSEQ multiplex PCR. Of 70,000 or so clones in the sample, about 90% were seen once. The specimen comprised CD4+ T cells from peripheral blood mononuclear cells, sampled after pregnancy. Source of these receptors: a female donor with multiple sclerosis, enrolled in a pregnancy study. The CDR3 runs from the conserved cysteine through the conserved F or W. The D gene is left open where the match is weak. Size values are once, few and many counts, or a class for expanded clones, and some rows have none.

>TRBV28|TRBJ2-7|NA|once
TGTGCTTCAGGGCGCTTTACCTACGAGCAGTACTTC
CASGRFTYEQYF
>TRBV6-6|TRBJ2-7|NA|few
TGTGCCAGCAGTTCGCCGACCTTAGCGAGCTACGAGCAGTACTTC
CASSSPTLASYEQYF
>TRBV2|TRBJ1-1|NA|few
TGTGCCAGCAGAGCCGGGACATCCCTTGAAGCTTTCTTT
CASRAGTSLEAFF
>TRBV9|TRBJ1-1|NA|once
TGTGCCAGCAGCGTAGTAGAGGGAACGAACACTGAAGCTTTCTTT
CASSVVEGTNTEAFF
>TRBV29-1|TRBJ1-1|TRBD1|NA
TGCAGCGCCGAGACAGGGGGCGGAACTGAAGCTTTCTTT
CSAETGGGTEAFF
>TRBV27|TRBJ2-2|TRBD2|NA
TGTGCCAGCAGCATGATTTCAGGACTAGGGTGGACCGGGGAGCTGTTTTTT
CASSMISGLGWTGELFF
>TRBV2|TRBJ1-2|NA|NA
TGTGCCAGCACCGCCGTCGGGTCGGGTGGCTACACCTTC
CASTAVGSGGYTF
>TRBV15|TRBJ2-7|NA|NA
TGTGCCACCAGCAGAGCCCGTACCTACGAGCAGTACTTC
CATSRARTYEQYF
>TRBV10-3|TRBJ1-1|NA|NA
TGTGCCATCAGTGTTACAGAGAACACTGAAGCTTTCTTT
CAISVTENTEAFF
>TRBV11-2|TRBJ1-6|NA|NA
TGTGCCAGCAGCTTAGAGGAGGGGACGCCCCTCCACTTT
CASSLEEGTPLHF
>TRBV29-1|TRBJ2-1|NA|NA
TGCAGCGTTGCCCTCTCTAGAGACCTCAGTGAGCAGTTCTTC
CSVALSRDLSEQFF
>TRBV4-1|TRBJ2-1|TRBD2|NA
TGCGCCAGCAGCCAGAGGGGACAAGCGGGAGGGCCCTACAATGAGCAGTTCTTC
CASSQRGQAGGPYNEQFF
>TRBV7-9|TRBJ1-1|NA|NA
TGTGCCAGCAGCTTAGATCGAGGCAGTATGAACACTGAAGCTTTCTTT
CASSLDRGSMNTEAFF
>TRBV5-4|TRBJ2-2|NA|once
TGTGCCAGCAGTAGAACCAGGGGTACCGGGGAGCTGTTTTTT
CASSRTRGTGELFF
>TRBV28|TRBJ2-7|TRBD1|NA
TGTGCCAGCAGTCCTAGACAGGGGGTTCTTTTCTCCTACGAGCAGTACTTC
CASSPRQGVLFSYEQYF
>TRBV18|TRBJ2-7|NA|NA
TGTGCCAGCTCACCGAAGGGGGTAGGCGAGCAGTACTTC
CASSPKGVGEQYF
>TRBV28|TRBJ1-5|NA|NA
TGTGCCAGCAGAAAACCAGTTAGCAATCAGCCCCAGCATTTT
CASRKPVSNQPQHF
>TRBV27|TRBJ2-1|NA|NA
TGTGCCAGCAGTTTACAGGGTATTACCCATGAGCAGTTCTTC
CASSLQGITHEQFF
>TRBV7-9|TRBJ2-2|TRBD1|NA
TGTGCCAGCAGCCGGGACAGCCCGAACACCGGGGAGCTGTTTTTT
CASSRDSPNTGELFF
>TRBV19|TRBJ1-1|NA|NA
TGTGCCAGTAGTATTGGGGGCAGGGCCACTGAAGCTTTCTTT
CASSIGGRATEAFF
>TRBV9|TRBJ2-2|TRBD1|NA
TGTGCCAGCAGCGTAGCTGAGGACAGGGGGCCATCCACCGGGGAGCTGTTTTTT
CASSVAEDRGPSTGELFF
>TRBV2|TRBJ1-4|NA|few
TGTGCCAGCAGTGGGGGCGGCCTAGGAACTAATGAAAAACTGTTTTTT
CASSGGGLGTNEKLFF
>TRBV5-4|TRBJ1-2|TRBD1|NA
TGTGCCAGCAGCTTTGACACAGGGGCAGGATATGGCTACACCTTC
CASSFDTGAGYGYTF
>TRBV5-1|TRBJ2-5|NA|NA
TGCGCCAGCAGCTTGGGGGAGGTGGGCAGAAGAAGAGCGGAGACCCAGTACTTC
CASSLGEVGRRRAETQYF
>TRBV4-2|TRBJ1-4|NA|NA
TGTGCCAGCAGCCAAGAAACGAGGGCCTATAATGAAAAACTGTTTTTT
CASSQETRAYNEKLFF
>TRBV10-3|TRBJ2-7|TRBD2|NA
TGTGCCATCAGTCCGGGACTAGCGGGAACTAGACCATCCTACGAGCAGTACTTC
CAISPGLAGTRPSYEQYF
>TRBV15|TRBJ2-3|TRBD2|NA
TGTGCCACCAGCAGAGATCTAGGGACTAGCGGTATTGGGGCACGCACAGATACGCAGTATTTT
CATSRDLGTSGIGARTDTQYF
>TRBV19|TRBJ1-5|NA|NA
TGTGCCAGTAGTATAGAGAGCTATCAGCCCCAGCATTTT
CASSIESYQPQHF
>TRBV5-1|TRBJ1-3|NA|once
TGCGCCAGCAGCTTGGACTTCAACACCATATATTTT
CASSLDFNTIYF
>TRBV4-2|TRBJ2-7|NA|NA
TGTGCCAGCAGCCAAGACCCCTCTAGCGCGACCTACGAGCAGTACTTC
CASSQDPSSATYEQYF
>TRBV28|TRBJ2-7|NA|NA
TGTGCCAGCAGTTTAGGCAGCAGGGCCTACGAGCAGTACTTC
CASSLGSRAYEQYF
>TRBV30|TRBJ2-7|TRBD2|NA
TGTGCCTGGAGTCACTTAGCGGGGGGGCAGTACGAGCAGTACTTC
CAWSHLAGGQYEQYF
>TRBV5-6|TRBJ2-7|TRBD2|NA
TGTGCCAGCAGCCATTCGGGACTAGCTATTTACGAGCAGTACTTC
CASSHSGLAIYEQYF
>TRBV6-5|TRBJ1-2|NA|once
TGTGCCAGCAGTTACGGAGGCCGCGGCCATGGCTACACCTTC
CASSYGGRGHGYTF
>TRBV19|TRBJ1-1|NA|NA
TGTGCCAGTAGCGCCGAGGGGGAATATACTGAAGCTTTCTTT
CASSAEGEYTEAFF
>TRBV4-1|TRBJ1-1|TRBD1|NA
TGCGCCAGCAGCCAACCGACAGGGAATCCTACTGAAGCTTTCTTT
CASSQPTGNPTEAFF
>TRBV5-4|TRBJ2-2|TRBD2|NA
TGTGCCAGCAGCTCGGGACTAGCTGGTAGTACCGGGGAGCTGTTTTTT
CASSSGLAGSTGELFF
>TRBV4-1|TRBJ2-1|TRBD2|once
TGCGCCAGCAGCCAAGATCCCGCGGGAGGGGCCGGGTACAATGAGCAGTTCTTC
CASSQDPAGGAGYNEQFF
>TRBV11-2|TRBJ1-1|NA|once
TGTGCCAGCAGCTTAGAATCAGGGCGTGAAGCTTTCTTT
CASSLESGREAFF
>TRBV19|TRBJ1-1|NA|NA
TGTGCCAGTAGTAACACGGGTAACACTGAAGCTTTCTTT
CASSNTGNTEAFF
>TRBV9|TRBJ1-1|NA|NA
TGTGCCAGCAGCGTGAGGGTGGGAGCTGAAGCTTTCTTT
CASSVRVGAEAFF
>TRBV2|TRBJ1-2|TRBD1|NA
TGTGCCAGCAGTGGGACTGGACAGGGGGCTGGGTATGGCTACACCTTC
CASSGTGQGAGYGYTF
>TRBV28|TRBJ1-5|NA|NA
TGTGCCAGCAGTTTGGTTCAGGGTGGACAGCCCCAGCATTTT
CASSLVQGGQPQHF
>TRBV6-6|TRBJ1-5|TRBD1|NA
TGTGCCAGCAGTTATTTGGACAGGGGTCACAGTCAGCCCCAGCATTTT
CASSYLDRGHSQPQHF
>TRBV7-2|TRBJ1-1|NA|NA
TGTGCCAGCAGCTTCCGGACAGCTGAAGCTTTCTTT
CASSFRTAEAFF